This T cell receptor beta chain was recorded in a study of blood T cell repertoires in COVID-19. As for the study in general: Nucleic acid was either cDNA or gDNA, and it came from T cells, B-cell-depleted T cells, or PBMCs.

The repertoire was sequenced with immunoSEQ multiplex PCR; TCRdb's copy has only in-frame clones and lacks some. The repertoire has 200,000 to 250,000 clones, about four fifths of them found once; the top ten carry around 3.3%. This CDR3 contains 15 residues. The ends lost 10 bases at V and 3 bases at J; junction bases unmatched: 9. CDR1 and CDR2 from the germline V gene are LNHDA and SQIVND (reference sequence). The specimen sequenced was peripheral blood. This clonotype was obtained from a woman aged 18-29 years with acute or convalescent COVID-19. The rearrangement links TRBV19 to TRBJ1-4, with TRBD1 identical over 9 bases. CDR3 region: CATGTGLLANEKLFF. The CDR3 DNA follows: TGTGCCACGGGGACAGGGCTACTTGCTAATGAAAAACTGTTTTTT. Full variable domain (missing parts from reference TRBV19 and TRBJ1-4): DGGITQSPKYLFRKEGQNVTLSCEQNLNHDAMYWYRQDPGQGLRLIYYSQIVNDFQKGDIAEGYSVSREKKESFPLTVTSAQKNPTAFYLCATGTGLLANEKLFFGSGTQLSVL.